The clone carrying this T cell receptor beta chain appeared a few times. Investigators prepared the TCR beta libraries by applying iRepertoire HTBI primers and Arm-PCR of CDR3 regions. From the multiplex PCR reads, TCRdb called clonotypes with MiXCR, one entry per CDR3 protein. The sample consists of a few hundred thousand distinct CDR3 sequences, roughly 21% of them appearing once. The sample comes from a study of regulatory T cells in long-lasting Graves disease. Stated time point: persistent/refractory GD, antithyroid drugs over 5 years with positive TRAb. There was RNA extracted from PBMCs, and the TCR library was made from it. This CDR3 is 13 amino acids long. Germline values: CDR1 LNHNV, CDR2 YYDKDF (reference sequence). Trimming removed 5 bases at V and 2 bases at J, with 10 bases between.

V usage is TRBV15 and J usage is TRBJ2-7; D is unresolved. This receptor was taken from a female donor with Graves disease. The specimen was peripheral blood mononuclear cells (PBMCs), collected when the disease was refractory, from a patient treated with antithyroid drugs. The chain's CDR3 is CATSRPATYEQYF. The CDR3 DNA is TGTGCCACCAGCCGCCCTGCCACCTACGAGCAGTACTTC.